In its sample, the clone carrying this T cell receptor beta chain was seen a few times. Antigen specificity is unknown. The data are from a study of T cell responses to AZD1222 COVID-19 vaccine. In the study overall: Second-dose timings of about 4 or about 12 weeks were pooled.

Libraries were prepared by immunoSEQ multiplex PCR; TCRdb keeps only in-frame clonotypes and omits some of them. The sample yields roughly 140,000 clones, around 91% seen once. Study results and limitations: White British ancestry dominated among donors, who included more females, and clonal diversity was possibly underestimated.

The origin of this receptor is an adult in good health. Sequenced material: peripheral blood, taken on day 0 of AZD1222 vaccination.

This chain's CDR3 is CASSSALSSGNTIYF. The CDR3 coding sequence is TGTGCCAGTTCGTCTGCCCTGAGCTCTGGAAACACCATATATTTT. The V gene is TRBV6-5, the J gene TRBJ1-3; D uncertain. The germline CDR1 and CDR2 sequences are MNHEY and SVGAGI. The CDR3 is 15 amino acids. V dropped 9 bases and J dropped 0 bases, with 15 bases sitting between them.